This TCR beta chain is from a study of blood T cell repertoires in COVID-19. Across the study: Spain, Italy and the United States supplied samples that represented acute and convalescent COVID-19. The cDNA or gDNA used as material had been derived from T cells, B-cell-depleted T cells, or PBMCs.

CDR1 and CDR2 from the germline V gene are LGHNA and YSLEER. The CDR3 consists of 15 residues. J lost 2 bases, V lost 2 bases, and 4 bases had no gene match. Clones were read by immunoSEQ multiplex PCR, and TCRdb kept only the in-frame ones, dropping some. The table lists some 320,000 clones, more than 85% of them singletons, with 3.5% to 5% in the top ten. Which cohort a participant joined came from the clinical history participants gave. This chain uses TRBV4-3 with TRBJ2-5, with TRBD2 identical over 8 bases. Sequencing input: PBMCs or T cells enriched from blood (not recorded which). The clonotype was recovered from a woman aged 25-40 years who had been exposed to COVID-19. The CDR3 DNA sequence: TGCGCCAGCAGCCAACGAGCGGGGGTGCAAGAGACCCAGTACTTC. This sequence encodes CASSQRAGVQETQYF.